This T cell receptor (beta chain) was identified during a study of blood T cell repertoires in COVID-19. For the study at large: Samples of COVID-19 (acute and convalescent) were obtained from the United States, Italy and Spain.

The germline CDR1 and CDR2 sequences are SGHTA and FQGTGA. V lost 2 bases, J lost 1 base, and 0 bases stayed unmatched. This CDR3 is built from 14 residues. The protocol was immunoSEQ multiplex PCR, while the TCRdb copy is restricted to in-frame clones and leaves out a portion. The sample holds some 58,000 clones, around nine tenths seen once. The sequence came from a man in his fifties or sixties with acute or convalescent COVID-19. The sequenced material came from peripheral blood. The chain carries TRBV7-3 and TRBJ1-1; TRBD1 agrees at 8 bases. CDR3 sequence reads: CASSLQGANTEAFF. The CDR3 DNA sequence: TGTGCCAGCAGCTTACAGGGGGCGAACACTGAAGCTTTCTTT.